This TCR beta chain came from a study of T cells in localized non-small cell lung cancer. As to this clone: Its antigen is not identified.

Using immunoSEQ multiplex PCR, the repertoire was profiled, and TCRdb retains in-frame clones only, with some absent. The table includes tens of thousands of clones, about 84% detected once. Study results and caveats: Because sequencing included only one region (of the tumor), heterogeneity remains possible. Paired adjacent lung recovered a median roughly 60 of the top 100 tumor clones. In uninvolved adjacent lung, T cell clonality reached its highest value, exceeding tumor. Blood T cell density predicted longer survival; adjacent-lung clonality, shorter.

The TCR comes from a woman aged 40-69 years with stage II squamous cell lung carcinoma. This specimen consisted of PBMCs, obtained before any cancer treatment.

In DNA, the CDR3 is TGTGCCAGCAGTCCCACAGGGGATGATGGCTACACCTTC. Protein product: CASSPTGDDGYTF. The chain has TRBV6-5 and TRBJ1-2; 7 bases align to TRBD1. Losses at the gene ends were 5 bases for V and 6 bases for J; bases not matched to a gene: 6. The CDR3 runs 13 residues. Germline CDR1 is MNHEY and CDR2 is SVGAGI.